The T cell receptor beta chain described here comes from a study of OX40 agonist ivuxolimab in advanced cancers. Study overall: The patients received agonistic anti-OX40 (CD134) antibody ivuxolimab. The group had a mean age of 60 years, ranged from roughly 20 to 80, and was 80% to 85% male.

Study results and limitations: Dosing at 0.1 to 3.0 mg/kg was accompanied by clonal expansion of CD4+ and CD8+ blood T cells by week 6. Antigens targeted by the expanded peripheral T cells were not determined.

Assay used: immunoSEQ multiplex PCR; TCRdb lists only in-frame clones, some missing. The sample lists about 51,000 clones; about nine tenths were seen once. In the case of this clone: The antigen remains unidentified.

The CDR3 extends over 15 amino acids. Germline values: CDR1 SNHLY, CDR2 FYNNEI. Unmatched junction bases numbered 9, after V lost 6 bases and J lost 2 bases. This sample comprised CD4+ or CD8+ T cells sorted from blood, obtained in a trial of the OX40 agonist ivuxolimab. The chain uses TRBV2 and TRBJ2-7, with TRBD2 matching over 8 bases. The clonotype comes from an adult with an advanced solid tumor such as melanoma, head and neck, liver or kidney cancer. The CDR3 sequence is CASRYSGGAPYEQYF. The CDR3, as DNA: TGTGCCAGCAGATACAGCGGGGGTGCTCCCTACGAGCAGTACTTC.